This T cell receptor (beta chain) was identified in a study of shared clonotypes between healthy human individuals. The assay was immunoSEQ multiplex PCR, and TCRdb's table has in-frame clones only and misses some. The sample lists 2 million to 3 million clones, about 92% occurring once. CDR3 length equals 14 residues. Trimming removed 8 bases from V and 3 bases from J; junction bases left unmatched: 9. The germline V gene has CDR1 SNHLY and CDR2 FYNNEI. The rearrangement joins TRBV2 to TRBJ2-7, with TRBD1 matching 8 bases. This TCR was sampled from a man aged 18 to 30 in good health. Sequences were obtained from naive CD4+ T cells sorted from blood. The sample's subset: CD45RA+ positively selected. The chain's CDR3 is CASLTGGRVYEQYF. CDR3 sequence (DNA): TGTGCCAGCCTAACAGGGGGAAGGGTCTACGAGCAGTACTTC. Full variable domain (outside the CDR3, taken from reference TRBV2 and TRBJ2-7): EPEVTQTPSHQVTQMGQEVILRCVPISNHLYFYWYRQILGQKVEFLVSFYNNEISEKSEIFDDQFSVERPDGSNFTLKIRSTKLEDSAMYFCASLTGGRVYEQYFGPGTRLTVT.